This TCR beta chain was captured by sequencing in a study of shared clonotypes between healthy human individuals. Study summary: Each donor contributed plates that comprised three CD4 naive, three CD4 memory, two CD8 naive and one CD8 memory. Whole-study findings and limits: Naive subsets, compared against memory subsets, generally had larger estimated richness values.

Points on this clone: Its specificity is not known.

Sequenced by immunoSEQ multiplex PCR; TCRdb stores in-frame clones only, minus some. The sample yields about 1,500,000 clones, 96% seen once. Germline V gene lookup returns CDR1 SGHRS and CDR2 YFSETQ. The CDR3 length is 15 residues. Trimming took off 0 bases at V and 7 bases at J, with 14 bases between the two ends. J is TRBJ2-1 and V is TRBV5-1; the D gene is possibly TRBD2 (6 bases). The sample was naive CD4+ T cells sorted from blood. Subset indicated: CD45RA+ positively selected. The source is a man aged 30 to 45 in good health. The CDR3 nucleotides are TGCGCCAGCAGCTTGGTGTCGGGAGCTCGTAATGAGCAGTTCTTC. Translating it yields CASSLVSGARNEQFF.